Following are 9 T cell receptor beta chains from one sample sequenced in a study of shared clonotypes between healthy human individuals. Clones were sequenced by immunoSEQ multiplex PCR, and TCRdb holds only the in-frame ones, with some missing. The sample has 2 million to 2.5 million clones, approximately 96% seen once. Specimen: naive CD4+ T cells sorted from blood. Subset of the sample: CD45RA+ positively selected. The receptors were gathered from a man aged 18 to 30 in good health.

Only one count was recorded for this clone. V and J are TRBV7-9 and TRBJ2-1; 8 bases line up with TRBD2. The CDR3 has 14 amino acids. V dropped 3 bases and J dropped 4; count of bases not matched to a gene: 2. CDR1 and CDR2 (germline): SEHNR, FQNEAQ (reference sequence). CDR3 region: CASSLTSAYNEQFF. The DNA for the CDR3 is TGTGCCAGCAGCTTGACTAGCGCGTACAATGAGCAGTTCTTC.

This chain's CDR3 is CASSQGTASGYTF. The CDR3 nucleotides read TGTGCCAGCAGTCAAGGGACTGCCTCGGGCTACACCTTC. V and J are TRBV6-5 and TRBJ1-2, with a weak D call TRBD1 (5 bases). Trimming cost V 5 bases and J 8 bases, with 15 bases left between them. The CDR3 loop spans 13 amino acids. Germline CDR1 is MNHEY and CDR2 is SVGAGI.

CDR3 residues: CASSPQGFGSLGEQYF. CDR3 bases: TGTGCCAGCAGCCCCCAGGGGTTCGGGAGCCTAGGGGAGCAGTACTTC. This chain connects TRBV9 to TRBJ2-7; D might be TRBD1 or TRBD2, each matching 6 bases. Trimming removed 4 bases at V and 7 bases at J, with 24 bases between. The germline CDR1 and CDR2 sequences are SGDLS and YYNGEE. This CDR3 has 16 residues.

The gene calls are TRBV5-4 and TRBJ1-6; D is unresolved. Looked up from germline, CDR1 is SGHNT and CDR2 is YYREEE (reference sequence). The germline V and J ends were trimmed by 5 bases and 0 bases, with 9 bases remaining between them. There are 15 residues in the CDR3. In nucleotides, the CDR3 is TGTGCCAGCAGTCTGCCCGGCTCCTATAATTCACCCCTCCACTTT. It codes for CASSLPGSYNSPLHF.

This chain joins TRBV6-6 and TRBJ2-2, with 11 bases matching TRBD1. The CDR3 extends over 14 amino acids. V shed 8 bases, J shed 5 bases, and the junction held 4 bases outside the gene matches. Germline V gene data show CDR1 as MNHNY and CDR2 as SVGAGI (reference sequence). The CDR3 coding sequence is TGTGCCAGCTTCCGGGACAGGGGGACCGGGGAGCTGTTTTTT. Translation: CASFRDRGTGELFF.

V and J are TRBV4-1 and TRBJ2-7; D is tentatively TRBD1 or TRBD2 (5 bases each). There are 16 residues in the CDR3. CDR1 and CDR2 from the germline V gene are MGHRA and YSYEKL. V shed 1 base and J shed 0 bases, with 13 bases lying between them. This CDR3 reads CASSQVGEPSSYEQYF. The CDR3 DNA follows: TGCGCCAGCAGCCAAGTGGGGGAACCTAGCTCCTACGAGCAGTACTTC.

The V gene is TRBV6-1, the J gene TRBJ2-7; D perhaps matches TRBD1 (6 bases). CDR1 and CDR2 (germline): MNHNS, SASEGT. CDR3 size: 14 residues. V shed 6 bases and J shed 5 bases, with 17 bases lying between them. The CDR3 DNA follows: TGTGCCAGCAGCTACCCTACAGGGAACAACGAGCAGTACTTC. Translation: CASSYPTGNNEQYF.

This chain links TRBV6-5 with TRBJ2-7, with 8 bases lining up with TRBD2. The CDR3 consists of 16 residues. Trimming removed 3 bases from V and 1 base from J; junction bases left unmatched: 8. Germline CDR1 MNHEY, CDR2 SVGAGI. CDR3 bases: TGTGCCAGCAGTTATGATTTGCGGGAGGCGTCCTACGAGCAGTACTTC. Translation: CASSYDLREASYEQYF.

This clone is a singleton in its sample. The CDR3 nucleotides read TGTGCCTGGAGCCCCTTACAAGGCAGGGACACTGAAGCTTTCTTT. Translated: CAWSPLQGRDTEAFF. This chain links TRBV30 with TRBJ1-1; D is possibly TRBD1 (5 bases). CDR3 size: 15 residues. V dropped 3 bases and J dropped 3 bases, with 17 bases sitting between them. Germline V gives CDR1 GTSNPN, CDR2 SVGIG (reference sequence).